This is a list of T cell receptor beta chains from one sample in a study of radiation and T cells in renal cell carcinoma. Using immunoSEQ multiplex PCR, the repertoire was profiled, and TCRdb retains in-frame clones only, with some absent. The table shows about 60,000 clones, with just over 75% occurring only once. The sample consisted of blood, taken from a patient whose treatment included radiotherapy and nephrectomy. These receptors came from a man in his 60s with renal cell carcinoma. CDR3s include the opening cysteine and the closing phenylalanine or tryptophan. The D gene is left open where the match is weak. Expanded clones get a size class; other rows say once, few or many, or leave the size out.

NA	TRBV5-4	TRBD2	TRBJ2-5	TGTGCCAGCAAGAGAGAAGCGGGGGGGGAAGAGACCCAGTACTTC	CASKREAGGEETQYF
NA	TRBV5-1	NA	TRBJ2-3	TGCGCCAGCAGCTCTGAGGCCCCATTCTTAGCGGATACGCAGTATTTT	CASSSEAPFLADTQYF
NA	TRBV30	TRBD1	TRBJ1-2	TGTGCCTGGACTCGGCTTCGGACAGGGGATGGCTACACCTTC	CAWTRLRTGDGYTF
NA	TRBV7-3	TRBD1	TRBJ1-2	TGTGCCAGCAGCTTAGGGACAGCCGCTAACTATGGCTACACCTTC	CASSLGTAANYGYTF
NA	TRBV29-1	TRBD1	TRBJ2-7	TGCAGCGTTAATAGTCCAGGGACAGGGGGCTACGAGCAGTACTTC	CSVNSPGTGGYEQYF
NA	TRBV19	TRBD1	TRBJ1-2	TGTGCCAGTAGTCACCACGGGACAGGGGGCGCAGGCTATGGCTACACCTTC	CASSHHGTGGAGYGYTF
NA	TRBV9	NA	TRBJ1-4	TGTGCCAGCAGCGTAACTGCAACTAATGAAAAACTGTTTTTT	CASSVTATNEKLFF
NA	TRBV19	TRBD1	TRBJ2-5	TGTGCCACGAGGGACAGGGGTGAGACCCAGTACTTC	CATRDRGETQYF
NA	TRBV7-2	TRBD2	TRBJ2-3	TGTGCCAGCAGCTTATGGAGACTAGCGGGGGGACTCACAGATACGCAGTATTTT	CASSLWRLAGGLTDTQYF
NA	TRBV13	NA	TRBJ1-4	TGTGCCAGCAGCTTATTAAGCACAGGGAGTGAAAAACTGTTTTTT	CASSLLSTGSEKLFF
NA	TRBV18	NA	TRBJ2-2	TGTGCCAGCTCACCAGAGGGCGCGAACACCGGGGAGCTGTTTTTT	CASSPEGANTGELFF
NA	TRBV6-5	NA	TRBJ1-2	TGTGCCAGCAGTGAAATGGCAGAGTATGGCTACACCTTC	CASSEMAEYGYTF
NA	TRBV7-2	TRBD2	TRBJ2-1	TGTGCCAGCAGCTTTCCTAGCGGGGGATACGGGGGCCCCTACAATGAGCAGTTCTTC	CASSFPSGGYGGPYNEQFF
NA	TRBV20-1	NA	TRBJ1-1	TGCAGTGCGAGAGGGGGGGCTGAAGCTTTCTTT	CSARGGAEAFF
NA	TRBV19	NA	TRBJ2-2	TGTGCCAGTAGTATTTTCGGGGAAGGGGTCGGGGAGCTGTTTTTT	CASSIFGEGVGELFF
once	TRBV6-4	NA	TRBJ2-3	TGTGCCAGCAGTGACTGGCTAGGTTCTACGCAGTATTTT	CASSDWLGSTQYF
NA	TRBV5-1	NA	TRBJ1-3	TGCGCCAGCAGCCCTATCATCGGAGGAAACACCATATATTTT	CASSPIIGGNTIYF
NA	TRBV27	TRBD1	TRBJ1-2	TGTGCCAGCAGTCAAACCCTCGGGACAGGGTTTAGTGGCTACACCTTC	CASSQTLGTGFSGYTF
NA	TRBV10-1	NA	TRBJ2-1	TGCGCCAGCAGTGACCAAGGACTGGCTTCCTACAATGAGCAGTTCTTC	CASSDQGLASYNEQFF
NA	TRBV7-2	NA	TRBJ2-1	TGTGCCAGCAGCTTAATTGGGACCACCACCAATGAGCAGTTCTTC	CASSLIGTTTNEQFF
NA	TRBV2	TRBD1	TRBJ1-4	TGTGCCAGCAGAGTTGGGACAGGGGGCGACGAAAAACTGTTTTTT	CASRVGTGGDEKLFF
NA	TRBV5-1	TRBD2	TRBJ2-2	TGCGCCAGCAGCTTCTCCGGGACTAGCGCCGGGGAGCTGTTTTTT	CASSFSGTSAGELFF
NA	TRBV6-5	NA	TRBJ2-1	TGTGCCAGCAGCATAGGGTTAGCTAATGAGCAGTTCTTC	CASSIGLANEQFF
NA	TRBV10-3	NA	TRBJ1-2	TGTGCCATCAGACAGGGAAGTGGCTACACCTTC	CAIRQGSGYTF
NA	TRBV5-1	NA	TRBJ1-6	TGCGCCAGCAGCTTGTACGGACTGAGCTCCTATAATTCACCCCTCCACTTT	CASSLYGLSSYNSPLHF